This T cell receptor (beta chain) was captured in a study of blood T cell repertoires in COVID-19 (dated by TCRdb to about 2020). About the study as a whole: Collaborator samples came from the United States, Italy and Spain and covered acute and convalescent phases of COVID-19. The prospective study material was composed of cDNA or gDNA derived from T cells, B-cell-depleted T cells, or PBMCs. Subjects who had been exposed to COVID-19, were actively infected with it, or had recovered from it provided the deeply sampled blood TCRbeta repertoires that made up the dataset. A freely available public database, intended as a resource for researchers studying the immune response to SARS-CoV-2, is where the repertoires were released. The samples were drawn from the first 160 participants of the ongoing ImmuneRACE study and from over 950 subjects provided by 6 global collaborators. Sample metadata almost always included a de-identified subject ID, COVID-19 status, age in years and sex. Where available, HLA class I and class II types were taken from metadata supplied by the sample provider and were not determined by assay-based typing. The research as a whole found: How much clinical and demographic metadata was included differed by source and by participant, and the metadata was provided uncurated.

In the germline V gene, CDR1 corresponds to MGHDK and CDR2 to SYGVNS. Measured from the cysteine to the phenylalanine, the CDR3 is 12 residues long. Only the CDR3 part of the read is kept: 36 bases, read in frame from the first base. V sheds 6 bases and J sheds 12 bases, leaving 15 bases between their ends. The immunoSEQ Assay, a bias-controlled multiplex PCR, was used to amplify TCRbeta CDR3 regions from genomic DNA. In the authors' own workflow: The number of nucleated cells in each sample was estimated from the amplification of reference gene primers within the assay. To quantify the absolute abundance of each unique TCRbeta CDR3 rearrangement, sequence reads were collapsed and filtered. For each sample, productive Simpson clonality was calculated as the square root of Simpson's diversity index over productive rearrangements. As stored in TCRdb, this immuneACCESS dataset retains in-frame rearrangements with V and J assigned. A fraction of the clones does not appear; measured against another copy, unresolved V genes explain less than half of the discrepancy, and the remainder lacks a known reason. V and J calls and clone size follow that table, whereas D and trimming were derived from the DNA. The sample data list about 140,000 clones, and approximately 90% of these were observed just once. In total, the top ten clones hold 4% to 4.5% of the sample.

A note on this clone: Its antigen target is currently unknown. There are no base qualities to consult, and no much larger clone falls within one base.

Collaborating institutions collected whole blood in K2EDTA tubes following their own protocols. For TCRbeta analysis, collaborators shipped samples in one of three forms: frozen whole blood, isolated PBMCs, or DNA extracted from either of those sample types. What was sequenced was peripheral blood. The TCR comes from a middle-aged woman with acute or convalescent COVID-19. Here the chain combines TRBV25-1 and TRBJ2-1, with the D gene not clear enough to name. The CDR3 in this case is CASRAGPLVQFF. The sequence in DNA is TGTGCCAGCAGGGCAGGCCCTCTGGTGCAGTTCTTC.